This TCR beta chain stems from a study of CD8 T cells in Susac syndrome. Random hexamers were used to reverse transcribe the RNA input (roughly 0.5 to 1 ug). An immunoSEQ multiplex PCR amplified TCR beta CDR3 over 54 Vbeta and 13 Jbeta. MiXCR, run by TCRdb on the immunoSEQ multiplex PCR reads, gives a single entry per CDR3 protein. The table shows approximately 210,000 distinct CDR3 sequences, with roughly 96% occurring only once. J was trimmed by 10 bases and V by 0 bases; bases with no gene match: 8. CDR1 and CDR2 from the germline V gene are LGHDT and YNNKEL (reference sequence). CDR3 length equals 15 residues.

The sequenced material came from CD4+ T cells from PBMCs. The chain is built from TRBV3-1 and TRBJ2-1, with 8 bases identical to TRBD2. The receptor was isolated from a human donor with multiple sclerosis. The CDR3 DNA follows: TGTGCCAGCAGCCAAGAAGGACTAGCTCCGGACGAGCAGTTCTTC. Its translation: CASSQEGLAPDEQFF.